The 16 T cell receptor beta chains below all came from one sample that was sequenced in a study of blood T cells in healthy people across ages. The use of a sample-barcoded 5' primer and a J-beta primer mix characterized a second PCR of roughly 7 to 12 cycles. TCRdb re-derived calls from the 5' RACE reads in MiXCR, one entry per CDR3 protein. This table holds about 2 million distinct CDR3 sequences, about 49% found once. Specimen: blood. The receptors originated from a woman aged 40-49 years in good health.

The CDR3 DNA is TGCAGTGCTATCAGACTAGCGGGAGCCTACGAGCAGTACTTC. Translating gives CSAIRLAGAYEQYF. This chain links TRBV20-1 with TRBJ2-7, with 12 positions matching TRBD2. Germline V gene sequence: CDR1 DFQATT, CDR2 SNEGSKA (reference sequence). The CDR3 totals 14 residues. With V trimmed by 4 bases and J by 2 bases, 3 bases remained unmatched.

V and J are TRBV20-1 and TRBJ2-3; no firm D call. Trimming removed 2 bases from V and 6 bases from J, with 12 bases in between. Germline V gene sequence: CDR1 DFQATT, CDR2 SNEGSKA (reference sequence). The length of the CDR3 is 13 residues. The CDR3 DNA reads as TGCAGTGCTAGACCCCGCTCGTCCGATACGCAGTATTTT. Translating it yields CSARPRSSDTQYF.

Note on this clonotype: Mismatch with germline at one junction end may stem from a read error. This rearrangement joins TRBV12-3 or TRBV12-4 to TRBJ1-4; no definite D call. This CDR3 spans 13 amino acids. CDR3 loop: CTSSDGLGETLFF. The CDR3 DNA sequence: TGTACCAGCAGTGACGGTCTTGGAGAAACACTGTTTTTT.

J is TRBJ2-1 and V is TRBV24-1; TRBD1 agrees at 7 bases. Germline V CDR1 and CDR2: KGHDR, SFDVKD. After removal of 3 bases from V and 15 bases from J, the junction contained 7 bases not matched to a gene. The CDR3 loop spans 12 amino acids. The CDR3 is CATSDVDREPFF. As DNA, the CDR3 is TGTGCCACCAGTGATGTTGACAGGGAACCGTTCTTC.

This clonotype was seen only a few times. V gene TRBV20-1 combines with J gene TRBJ2-5; TRBD1 aligns across 7 bases. J gave up 5 bases and V 5 bases, and 5 bases lay outside the gene matches. Germline CDR1 DFQATT, CDR2 SNEGSKA (reference sequence). The CDR3 loop spans 12 amino acids. The CDR3: CSAPGGRETQYF. In DNA form, the CDR3 reads TGCAGTGCTCCAGGGGGACGGGAGACCCAGTACTTC.

The chain uses TRBV6-5 and TRBJ2-3, with D uncertain. The germline V and J ends were trimmed by 0 bases and 7 bases, with 2 bases remaining between them. This CDR3 spans 11 amino acids. Germline assignment: CDR1 MNHEY and CDR2 SVGAGI. This CDR3 reads CASSYSHTQYF. CDR3 nucleotides: TGTGCCAGCAGTTACTCCCATACGCAGTATTTT.

This clonotype was recorded at least ten times. This chain connects TRBV7-2 to TRBJ2-3; 9 positions match TRBD2. The germline V gene has CDR1 SGHTA and CDR2 FQGNSA. The CDR3 is 17 residues long. With V trimmed by 1 base and J by 2 bases, 7 bases remained unmatched. CDR3 sequence reads: CASSLVALAGYTDTQYF. CDR3 nucleotide sequence: TGTGCCAGCAGCTTAGTAGCGCTAGCGGGGTACACAGATACGCAGTATTTT.

The chain links TRBV28 to TRBJ1-4, with D possibly matching TRBD1 (6 bases). The CDR3 runs to 15 residues. Trimming pared 2 bases from V and 7 bases from J, leaving 14 bases between. Germline CDR1 MDHEN, CDR2 SYDVKM. The CDR3 is CASSLRRGIGEKLFF. The CDR3 nucleotides are TGTGCCAGCAGTTTAAGGAGGGGGATCGGTGAAAAACTGTTTTTT.

The V gene is TRBV11-2, the J gene TRBJ2-5; a possible D gene is TRBD1 (5 bases). This CDR3 is built from 15 residues. Trimming cost V 3 bases and J 4 bases, with 15 bases left between them. Germline CDR1 and CDR2: SGHAT and FQNNGV. The CDR3, as DNA: TGTGCCAGCAGCTTGAGGCAGGGAATAGGAGAGACCCAGTACTTC. It encodes CASSLRQGIGETQYF.

The J gene is TRBJ2-3, the V gene TRBV2, with TRBD2 matching over 11 bases. The J segment lost 2 bases and the V segment lost 6 bases, leaving 4 bases of the junction unmatched. Germline assignment: CDR1 SNHLY and CDR2 FYNNEI. The length of the CDR3 is 15 residues. The CDR3 DNA is TGTGCCAGCAGCGGACTAGCGGGTCCCACAGATACGCAGTATTTT. Its translation: CASSGLAGPTDTQYF. Full variable domain (remainder filled in from reference TRBV2 and TRBJ2-3): EPEVTQTPSHQVTQMGQEVILRCVPISNHLYFYWYRQILGQKVEFLVSFYNNEISEKSEIFDDQFSVERPDGSNFTLKIRSTKLEDSAMYFCASSGLAGPTDTQYFGPGTRLTVL.

The J gene is TRBJ1-1, the V gene TRBV20-1; TRBD1 matches at 10 bases. V dropped 6 bases and J dropped 3; count of bases not matched to a gene: 4. Germline V gives CDR1 DFQATT, CDR2 SNEGSKA (reference sequence). The length of the CDR3 is 13 residues. The CDR3 nucleotides read TGCAGTGCCATTGGACAGGGGGACACTGAAGCTTTCTTT. This sequence encodes CSAIGQGDTEAFF.

CDR3 coding DNA: TGCGCCAGCAGCCCCTCGGTAGCGACGGGGAATGAGCAGTTCTTC. Translating it yields CASSPSVATGNEQFF. J is TRBJ2-1 and V is TRBV4-3; D may be TRBD2 (5 bases). CDR1 LGHNA and CDR2 YSLEER come from the germline V gene. The CDR3 covers 15 residues. Deletions cut 4 bases from V and 7 bases from J, with 17 bases between.

J is TRBJ2-3 and V is TRBV20-1; 8 nucleotides match TRBD1. With 1 base clipped from V and 6 bases from J, the junction kept 6 bases outside the gene matches. Germline V CDR1 and CDR2: DFQATT, SNEGSKA (reference sequence). CDR3 length equals 14 residues. This CDR3 reads CSARVQGAGDTQYF. The CDR3 region has the DNA TGCAGTGCTAGAGTGCAGGGGGCAGGCGATACGCAGTATTTT.

The chain has TRBV7-6 and TRBJ2-5; D unclear. The DNA matches TRBJ2-7 better at its end, which makes the J call doubtful. The CDR3 has 12 amino acids. Germline V CDR1 and CDR2: SGHVS, FNYEAQ. CDR3 bases: TGTGCCAGCAGCTTAGGATCGAACGAGCAGTACTTC. Translating it yields CASSLGSNEQYF.

The rearrangement links TRBV6-5 to TRBJ2-3, with 7 bases that match TRBD1. This CDR3 has 14 amino acids. Germline-derived CDR1 and CDR2 are MNHEY and SVGAGI. V dropped 2 bases and J dropped 4; count of bases not matched to a gene: 3. The CDR3 coding sequence is TGTGCCAGCAGTTACGACAGGGTTGCAGATACGCAGTATTTT. Translated, it gives CASSYDRVADTQYF.

The chain employs TRBV20-1 and TRBJ2-3; D call uncertain. The germline V gene has CDR1 DFQATT and CDR2 SNEGSKA (reference sequence). The CDR3 loop spans 15 amino acids. V gave up 0 bases and J gave up 1 base, with 11 bases separating them. This chain's CDR3 is CSARDDIIGTDTQYF. DNA of the CDR3: TGCAGTGCTAGAGACGACATCATCGGCACAGATACGCAGTATTTT.